The source of this T cell receptor (beta chain) is a study of human T cells and chemical hapten exposure. Study-level background: The study traced per-sample TCR yield variation mainly to small differences in pooled library volumes.

Methods used by the authors: A typical sample had approximately 93,000 TCRs, with about 23,224 to 690,600 overall. TCRdb called the RACE reads again in MiXCR, with one record for every CDR3 protein. Clone size and V and J calls follow TCRdb, not the original study. The sample includes 80,000 to 95,000 distinct CDR3 sequences, about 9.9% of them seen just once. This clonotype was seen ten or more times. The time point is: patch test 2, 6 weeks after DPC sensitization. Regarding treatment: therapeutic diphenylcyclopropenone sensitization with weekly scalp DPC. The CDR3 runs to 17 residues. Germline V lookup: CDR1 KGHDR, CDR2 SFDVKD. With V trimmed by 4 bases and J by 5 bases, 13 bases remained unmatched.

The chain joins TRBV24-1 to TRBJ2-1, with 7 bases fitting TRBD2. This TCR came from a young man with alopecia areata. Some clones in this sample may be carry-over from other donors' samples. The material sequenced was whole blood, taken in connection with sensitization to the hapten diphenylcyclopropenone (DPC). DNA for the CDR3: TGTGCCACCAGTGACCCCGCCTCCGGACTAGACAACAATGAGCAGTTCTTC. Its protein is CATSDPASGLDNNEQFF.